This T cell receptor (beta chain) emerged from a study of glioma-infiltrating T cells after dendritic cell vaccination. Study overall: Autologous tumor lysate-pulsed dendritic cell vaccination was given between about 2003 and 2012. The vaccine used monocyte-derived dendritic cells pulsed overnight with autologous tumor lysate.

In the case of this clone: Other DNA sequences within the sample encode an identical CDR3.

Up to about 2 ug genomic DNA was used for TCRB CDR3 amplification. The primer mix had 60 V beta and 13 J beta primers. Sequencing used immunoSEQ multiplex PCR; TCRdb keeps in-frame clones, though not all of them. The sample has about 82,000 clones, 80% to 90% seen once. Germline-derived CDR1 and CDR2 are LNHDA and SQIVND (reference sequence). The CDR3 runs 13 residues. Trimming took 6 bases from V and 4 from J; bases not matched to a gene: 2. The rearrangement links TRBV19 to TRBJ1-5; 8 bases are a match to TRBD1. This clonotype was sampled from a human donor with glioblastoma. Source: blood, taken before dendritic cell vaccination. The DNA for the CDR3 is TGTGCCAGTAGAGACAGGGGAAATCAGCCCCAGCATTTT. Translated, it gives CASRDRGNQPQHF.